These 14 T cell receptor beta chains came from one sample sequenced in a study of beta chain features in type 1 diabetes. Points from the study as a whole: Moderate yet significant TCRB CDR3 shortening was seen in Type 1 diabetes patients in all four CD4+ subsets.

For these TCRs, the target antigens are not known. TCRB transcripts that were expressed got sequenced, as all of the isolated RNA had been reverse transcribed. Some clones are missing from TCRdb's copy, which holds only in-frame ones; the method was immunoSEQ multiplex PCR. Among more than 300,000 clones listed, roughly 9% were seen once. What was sequenced was central memory CD4+ T cells from blood. The receptors shown here come from a man younger than 45 with type 1 diabetes.

This clone was seen only a few times. V usage is TRBV6-1 and J usage is TRBJ1-5; perhaps TRBD1 as D (6 bases). The germline V and J ends were trimmed by 4 bases and 4 bases, with 8 bases remaining between them. CDR1 and CDR2 (germline): MNHNS, SASEGT. The CDR3 has 13 residues. The CDR3 here is CASSADRNQPQHF. The CDR3 region has the DNA TGTGCCAGCAGTGCTGACAGGAATCAGCCCCAGCATTTT.

This clone was counted a few times. The chain links TRBV6-1 to TRBJ1-4; D is undetermined. V lost 6 bases to trimming and J lost 5 bases, with 7 bases between them. This CDR3 has 12 amino acids. Germline V lookup: CDR1 MNHNS, CDR2 SASEGT. CDR3 sequence: CASSFANEKLFF. CDR3 coding DNA: TGTGCCAGCAGCTTCGCCAATGAAAAACTGTTTTTT.

This clone turned up a few times. The gene calls are TRBV6-5 and TRBJ1-6; 7 bases are shared with TRBD1. This CDR3 is built from 13 residues. Germline CDR1 and CDR2: MNHEY and SVGAGI. J gave up 7 bases and V 6 bases, and 3 bases lay outside the gene matches. The DNA for the CDR3 is TGTGCCAGCAGCGGACAGGAAAATTCACCCCTCCACTTT. Translated: CASSGQENSPLHF.

This clone turned up a few times. V is TRBV11-2 and J is TRBJ1-5, with a weak D call TRBD1 (6 bases). This CDR3 comprises 13 residues. V was shortened by 5 bases and J by 2 bases, with 7 bases between the two germline ends. Germline V gene data show CDR1 as SGHAT and CDR2 as FQNNGV. The CDR3 here is CASSRQGNQPQHF. DNA of the CDR3: TGTGCCAGCAGCCGACAGGGCAATCAGCCCCAGCATTTT.

This rearrangement joins TRBV5-4 to TRBJ2-2; 8 bases are a match to TRBD2. CDR1 and CDR2 from the germline V gene are SGHNT and YYREEE (reference sequence). V trimming: 8 bases; J trimming: 1 base; junction bases outside the gene matches: 1. The CDR3 is made up of 13 amino acids. In DNA form, the CDR3 reads TGTGCCAGTACTAGCGGGAACACCGGGGAGCTGTTTTTT. Translated: CASTSGNTGELFF. Full variable domain (missing parts from reference TRBV5-4 and TRBJ2-2): ETGVTQSPTHLIKTRGQQVTLRCSSQSGHNTVSWYQQALGQGPQFIFQYYREEENGRGNFPPRFSGLQFPNYSSELNVNALELDDSALYLCASTSGNTGELFFGEGSRLTVL.

This clone occurred a few times. The chain couples TRBV7-9 to TRBJ1-2, with a tentative D call TRBD1 (6 bases). The CDR3 loop spans 14 amino acids. The germline gives CDR1 SEHNR, CDR2 FQNEAQ (reference sequence). Trimming pared 1 base from V and 6 bases from J, leaving 12 bases between. The CDR3 is CASSLDTGRDGYTF. The DNA of the CDR3 is TGTGCCAGCAGCTTAGACACAGGGCGGGATGGCTACACCTTC. The variable domain in full, completed from reference TRBV7-9 and TRBJ1-2, reads DTGVSQNPRHKITKRGQNVTFRCDPISEHNRLYWYRQTLGQGPEFLTYFQNEAQLEKSRLLSDRFSAERPKGSFSTLEIQRTEQGDSAMYLCASSLDTGRDGYTFGSGTRLTVV.

In this sample, this clone turned up a few times. This chain joins TRBV13 and TRBJ2-7, with TRBD2 matching 10 bases. In germline, CDR1 is PRHDT, CDR2 FYEKMQ (reference sequence). The CDR3 sequence is 15 residues long. The V and J ends lost 5 bases and 4 bases, in that order; junction bases with no gene match: 8. The CDR3 nucleotides are TGTGCCAGCAGCCTGGGGGCTAGCGGGGGTTACGAGCAGTACTTC. This codes for CASSLGASGGYEQYF. The variable domain in full, with the rest retrieved from reference TRBV13 and TRBJ2-7, is AAGVIQSPRHLIKEKRETATLKCYPIPRHDTVYWYQQGPGQDPQFLISFYEKMQSDKGSIPDRFSAQQFSDYHSELNMSSLELGDSALYFCASSLGASGGYEQYFGPGTRLTVT.

This clone was counted a few times. This chain connects TRBV13 to TRBJ2-7, with 15 bases identical to TRBD2. CDR1 is PRHDT and CDR2 is FYEKMQ in the germline V gene (reference sequence). CDR3 size: 15 residues. J lost 9 bases, V lost 5 bases, and 8 bases had no gene match. The chain's CDR3 is CASSPRTSGGARQYF. The CDR3, as DNA: TGTGCCAGCAGCCCCCGGACTAGCGGGGGGGCCAGGCAGTACTTC. The full variable domain, in which reference TRBV13 and TRBJ2-7 provide the parts outside the CDR3, is AAGVIQSPRHLIKEKRETATLKCYPIPRHDTVYWYQQGPGQDPQFLISFYEKMQSDKGSIPDRFSAQQFSDYHSELNMSSLELGDSALYFCASSPRTSGGARQYFGPGTRLTVT.

This chain uses TRBV7-8 with TRBJ1-6; 7 nucleotides agree with TRBD1. The CDR3 has 18 residues. J was trimmed by 9 bases and V by 5 bases; bases with no gene match: 19. Germline CDR1 reads SGHVS; CDR2 reads FQNEAQ. Here the CDR3 DNA reads TGTGCCAGCAGCCCAGTGGTCTCAAGACAGGGAATGAGTTCACCCCTCCACTTT. Translation gives CASSPVVSRQGMSSPLHF.

This chain uses TRBV5-6 with TRBJ1-2; 8 bases fit TRBD1. Germline trimming cut 2 bases from V and 8 bases from J; bases unmatched to any gene: 5. Germline V CDR1 and CDR2: SGHDT, YYEEEE. The CDR3 spans 13 residues. CDR3 nucleotides: TGTGCCAGCAGCTTTGGCAGGGGGCTCGGCTACACCTTC. Its translation: CASSFGRGLGYTF.

This clone has only a few counts. The genes are TRBV5-6 and TRBJ2-5, with unresolved D. Germline V gene sequence: CDR1 SGHDT, CDR2 YYEEEE. The V and J ends lost 4 bases and 3 bases respectively, with 7 bases between them. The CDR3 consists of 12 residues. The CDR3 is CASSVTKETQYF. CDR3 nucleotides: TGTGCCAGCAGCGTCACCAAAGAGACCCAGTACTTC.

The chain employs TRBV5-4 and TRBJ2-7, with 10 bases fitting TRBD2. Losses at the gene ends were 0 bases for V and 2 bases for J; bases not matched to a gene: 5. Germline-derived CDR1 and CDR2 are SGHNT and YYREEE (reference sequence). The CDR3 is made up of 16 amino acids. The CDR3 DNA follows: TGTGCCAGCAGCTTGGGAGGTAGCGGGGGGACCTACGAGCAGTACTTC. It encodes CASSLGGSGGTYEQYF.

This clone was picked up a small number of times. The chain couples TRBV7-2 to TRBJ2-3; D gene ambiguous. V was trimmed by 2 bases and J by 2 bases, leaving 8 bases between them. Per germline, CDR1 SGHTA and CDR2 FQGNSA. This CDR3 has 14 residues. CDR3 nucleotides: TGTGCCAGCAGCTTAAGCTGGACCACAGATACGCAGTATTTT. This gives the protein CASSLSWTTDTQYF.

This clone was seen more than once but under ten times. The chain combines TRBV10-3 with TRBJ2-7, with TRBD2 as a possible D gene (5 bases). CDR3 length: 13 residues. The germline V gene encodes CDR1 ENHRY and CDR2 SYGVKD. Trimming stripped 4 bases from V and 7 bases from J, with 14 bases between. CDR3 in amino acids: CAISGDGNREQYF. The CDR3 bases are TGTGCCATCAGTGGCGACGGGAATCGGGAGCAGTACTTC.